The rows below give T cell receptor beta chains drawn from one sample of a study of T cell responses to AZD1222 COVID-19 vaccine. Clones were sequenced by immunoSEQ multiplex PCR, and TCRdb holds only the in-frame ones, with some missing. This sample carries some 130,000 clones, about 90% of them seen once, and the ten largest clones take around 20%. Sequencing used peripheral blood, obtained on day 0 of MenACWY control vaccination. The receptors were sampled from an adult in good health. The CDR3 runs from the conserved cysteine through the conserved F or W. Fields, in order: D gene, J gene, CDR3 length, V gene, clone size, CDR3 DNA, CDR3 protein. D genes are given only for firm matches. A row's size may be missing; if present it is once, few, many or a size class.

NA | TRBJ2-7 | 11 | TRBV5-5 | NA | TGTGCCAGCAGCTGGGACTACGAGCAGTACTTC | CASSWDYEQYF
NA | TRBJ2-1 | 19 | TRBV28 | few | TGTGCCAGCAGTTTTTTTAGCGGCAGCGGATTGAGCTCCTACAATGAGCAGTTCTTC | CASSFFSGSGLSSYNEQFF
TRBD1 | TRBJ1-1 | 16 | TRBV7-3 | NA | TGTGCCAGCAGCTTATACGTCCAGGGGGAAGGGACTGAAGCTTTCTTT | CASSLYVQGEGTEAFF
NA | TRBJ1-5 | 13 | TRBV28 | NA | TGTGCCAGCACGGGACAAACGAATCAGCCCCAGCATTTT | CASTGQTNQPQHF
TRBD2 | TRBJ2-5 | 14 | TRBV18 | NA | TGTGCCAGCTCCTCTCGGACTAGACAAGAGACCCAGTACTTC | CASSSRTRQETQYF
NA | TRBJ2-7 | 15 | TRBV9 | once | TGTGCCAGCAGCGTAACCCCGGGGCCTCCTACTGAGCAGTACTTC | CASSVTPGPPTEQYF
TRBD1 | TRBJ2-7 | 14 | TRBV28 | NA | TGTGCCAGCAGTTTAAGACAGGGGACCTACGAGCAGTACTTC | CASSLRQGTYEQYF
NA | TRBJ1-5 | 15 | TRBV5-6 | once | TGTGCCAGCAGCTTGCGCACTTATAGCAATCAGCCCCAGCATTTT | CASSLRTYSNQPQHF
TRBD1 | TRBJ1-2 | 12 | TRBV29-1 | NA | TGCAGCGTCGCGGACAGGGGGCTTGGCTACACCTTC | CSVADRGLGYTF
TRBD1 | TRBJ1-2 | 17 | TRBV18 | NA | TGTGCCAGCTCGCTAGACAGGGCGGTATTGAGCGGCTATGGCTACACCTTC | CASSLDRAVLSGYGYTF
TRBD1 | TRBJ2-3 | 15 | TRBV30 | NA | TGTGCCTGGAGTCCCGGGACAGGGTACACAGATACGCAGTATTTT | CAWSPGTGYTDTQYF
TRBD1 | TRBJ2-7 | 15 | TRBV28 | once | TGTGCCAGCAGTTTTATAGGACAGGGCCGCTACGAGCAGTACTTC | CASSFIGQGRYEQYF
NA | TRBJ1-2 | 16 | TRBV7-9 | NA | TGTGCCAGCAGCTCCCCGCCCCGGGAGGGGAGGTATGGCTACACCTTC | CASSSPPREGRYGYTF
NA | TRBJ1-5 | 16 | TRBV28 | NA | TGTGCCAGCAGTTCCCCGGGGCTTGGGGGTAGGCAGCCCCAGCATTTT | CASSSPGLGGRQPQHF
NA | TRBJ2-5 | 16 | TRBV28 | NA | TGTGCCAGCAGTTTGGGGAACAGGGGGGGCGCAGAGACCCAGTACTTC | CASSLGNRGGAETQYF
NA | TRBJ1-4 | 16 | TRBV6-1 | NA | TGTGCCAGCAGTGTCCTGACAAGCGCAACTAATGAAAAACTGTTTTTT | CASSVLTSATNEKLFF